This T cell receptor beta chain was obtained from a study of beta chain features in type 1 diabetes. Regarding the study as a whole: A PCR bias possibly favoring shorter templates would apply equally to patients and controls. Sampled from patients, naive, central memory and Treg TCRB repertoires appeared more similar than those sampled from healthy donors. Reduced insertions and increased deletions marked VDJ junctions in type 1 diabetes patients.

The whole isolated RNA underwent reverse transcription, so sequencing captured expressed TCRB transcripts. Clones were read by immunoSEQ multiplex PCR, and TCRdb kept only the in-frame ones, dropping some. Found here are 500,000 to 700,000 clones, roughly a sixth of them singletons; the top ten hold approximately 0.087%. About this clone: Its antigen is currently unknown.

This CDR3 comprises 16 residues. Germline V gene lookup returns CDR1 SGHAT and CDR2 FQDESV (reference sequence). With V trimmed by 1 base and J by 6 bases, 11 bases remained unmatched. The sequence was collected from a man aged 18 to 30 in good health. Sequencing was carried out using naive CD4+ T cells from blood. The chain recombines TRBV11-1 with TRBJ2-7, with 8 positions matching TRBD2. CDR3 coding DNA: TGTGCCAGCAGCTTAGAAAGATGGACTAGCCCCTCCGAGCAGTACTTC. This encodes CASSLERWTSPSEQYF.